Presented here are 11 T cell receptor beta chains from one specimen sequenced in a study of post-analysis software for immune sequencing data. Broader study findings: Four or five TRBV segments (TRBV5-6, TRBV5-1 and TRBV20-1 among them) occurred more frequently in patients than in controls.

Libraries were made from TCR beta cDNA, and they carried unique molecular identifiers. TCRdb processed the PCR reads anew with MiXCR; each CDR3 protein has one entry. The table includes some 450,000 distinct CDR3 sequences, approximately 46% detected once. These receptors lack a known antigen. Sample: blood. All receptors come from a girl aged 10 to 17 with multiple sclerosis.

This chain connects TRBV20-1 to TRBJ2-5, with a possible D match to TRBD2 (5 bases). The CDR3 is made up of 16 amino acids. V lost 6 bases and J 4 bases, leaving 24 bases between the germline ends. Germline values: CDR1 DFQATT, CDR2 SNEGSKA (reference sequence). The CDR3 loop is CSAPAGGPLRGETQYF. The CDR3 DNA sequence: TGCAGTGCCCCCGCCGGCGGTCCTCTCCGGGGAGAGACCCAGTACTTC.

This sequence joins TRBV29-1 and TRBJ2-1; D might be TRBD1 (6 bases). Between the trimmed V and J ends, which lost 6 bases and 6 bases, there was a span of 12 bases. This CDR3 contains 12 residues. Germline V gene sequence: CDR1 SQVTM, CDR2 ANQGSEA. The CDR3: CSVAGEPNEQFF. DNA for the CDR3: TGCAGCGTAGCAGGGGAACCCAATGAGCAGTTCTTC.

This clonotype occurred a few times. The chain has TRBV6-1 and TRBJ1-6, with 10 bases lining up with TRBD1. The germline CDR1 and CDR2 sequences are MNHNS and SASEGT. The length of the CDR3 is 17 residues. The junction had 7 bases not matched to a gene; V was cut back by 2 bases and J by 6 bases. DNA for the CDR3: TGTGCCAGCAGTGAATACGGACAGGGGGTAATTAATTCACCCCTCCACTTT. The encoded protein is CASSEYGQGVINSPLHF.

The chain recombines TRBV6-1 with TRBJ2-7; D is unclear. This CDR3 has 13 residues. CDR1 and CDR2 from the germline V gene are MNHNS and SASEGT. Trimming left V 5 bases short and J 2 bases short, with 10 bases between. The CDR3 coding sequence is TGTGCCAGCAGTTCGTCGCTAACCTACGAGCAGTACTTC. This encodes CASSSSLTYEQYF.

This chain uses TRBV5-1 with TRBJ1-5, with D possibly TRBD1 on 6 matching bases. The CDR3 runs 19 residues. CDR1 and CDR2 from the germline V gene are SGHRS and YFSETQ. V lost 6 bases, J lost 0 bases, and 25 bases lay in between. CDR3 coding DNA: TGCGCCAGCAACCAAAACCCACAGGGTCTCCTAGATAGCAATCAGCCCCAGCATTTT. Translated: CASNQNPQGLLDSNQPQHF.

In its sample, this clonotype was seen many times. The V gene is TRBV4-1, the J gene TRBJ2-7; maybe TRBD1 (6 bases). The CDR3 runs 14 residues. V was trimmed by 3 bases and J by 5 bases, leaving 14 bases between them. The germline gives CDR1 MGHRA, CDR2 YSYEKL. The CDR3 nucleotides are TGCGCCAGCAGCCATGAAACAGGGCGAGACGAGCAGTACTTC. It specifies CASSHETGRDEQYF.

This clonotype has just a few counts. The chain couples TRBV10-3 to TRBJ2-3, with TRBD2 matching 8 bases. The CDR3 runs 13 residues. CDR1 and CDR2 (germline): ENHRY, SYGVKD. Trimming removed 6 bases from V and 3 bases from J; junction bases left unmatched: 2. The CDR3 DNA is TGTGCCATCAGAGCGGGAGAGACAGATACGCAGTATTTT. It encodes CAIRAGETDTQYF.

The J gene is TRBJ2-1, the V gene TRBV29-1, with D tentatively TRBD2 (5 bases). The CDR3 length is 13 residues. V was clipped by 3 bases and J by 9 bases, with 15 bases between them. CDR1 and CDR2 (germline): SQVTM, ANQGSEA. The chain's CDR3 is CSVEVARSGEQFF. The CDR3 nucleotides are TGCAGCGTTGAGGTAGCGCGAAGCGGTGAGCAGTTCTTC.

This clonotype was recorded a few times. The rearrangement uses TRBV5-1 and TRBJ2-5; D is tentatively TRBD1 or TRBD2 (5 bases each). Near its end, the DNA agrees better with TRBJ2-7, so the J call may be wrong. Germline CDR1 and CDR2: SGHRS and YFSETQ. The CDR3 runs to 14 residues. In nucleotides, the CDR3 is TGCGCCAGCAGCAGTTCTGGGGGTCGGGACGAGCAGTACTTC. As protein: CASSSSGGRDEQYF.

Note on this clonotype: Given a much more abundant clone one base away, this may be a read error. The rearrangement uses TRBV9 and TRBJ2-7; 8 nucleotides align to TRBD2. Germline-derived CDR1 and CDR2 are SGDLS and YYNGEE. There are 14 residues in the CDR3. Trimming removed 6 bases from V and 7 bases from J; junction bases left unmatched: 12. Here the CDR3 DNA reads TGTGCCAGCAACCAAGCGGGAGACTACAATGAGCAGTACTTC. It yields the protein CASNQAGDYNEQYF.

This rearrangement joins TRBV7-2 to TRBJ2-1; D perhaps matches TRBD2 (5 bases). Germline lookup yields CDR1 SGHTA and CDR2 FQGNSA. Trimming pared 6 bases from V and 9 bases from J, leaving 12 bases between. The CDR3 is 12 amino acids. The CDR3 loop reads CASRRDGFEQFF. CDR3 coding DNA: TGTGCCAGCAGACGGGATGGCTTTGAGCAGTTCTTC. Combining the CDR3 with reference TRBV7-2 and TRBJ2-1 gives the whole variable domain GAGVSQSPSNKVTEKGKDVELRCDPISGHTALYWYRQSLGQGLEFLIYFQGNSAPDKSGLPSDRFSAERTGGSVSTLTIQRTQQEDSAVYLCASRRDGFEQFFGPGTRLTVL.